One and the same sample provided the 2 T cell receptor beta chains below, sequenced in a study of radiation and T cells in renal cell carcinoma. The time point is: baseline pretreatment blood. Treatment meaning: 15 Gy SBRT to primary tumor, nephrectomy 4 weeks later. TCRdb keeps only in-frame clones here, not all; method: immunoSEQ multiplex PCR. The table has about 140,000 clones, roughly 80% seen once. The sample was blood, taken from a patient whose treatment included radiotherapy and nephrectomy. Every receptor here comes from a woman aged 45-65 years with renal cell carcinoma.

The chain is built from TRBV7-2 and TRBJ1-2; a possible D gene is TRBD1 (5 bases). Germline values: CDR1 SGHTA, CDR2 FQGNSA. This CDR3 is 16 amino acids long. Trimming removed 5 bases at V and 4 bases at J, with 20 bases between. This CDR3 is CASSPQTESQAYGYTF. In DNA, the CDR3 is TGTGCCAGCAGCCCCCAGACAGAGAGCCAGGCCTATGGCTACACCTTC. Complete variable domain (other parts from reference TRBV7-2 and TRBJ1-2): GAGVSQSPSNKVTEKGKDVELRCDPISGHTALYWYRQSLGQGLEFLIYFQGNSAPDKSGLPSDRFSAERTGGSVSTLTIQRTQQEDSAVYLCASSPQTESQAYGYTFGSGTRLTVV.

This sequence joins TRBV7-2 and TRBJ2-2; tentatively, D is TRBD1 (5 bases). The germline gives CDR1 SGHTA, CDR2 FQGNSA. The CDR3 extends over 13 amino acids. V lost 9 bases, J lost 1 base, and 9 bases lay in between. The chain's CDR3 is CASSTENTGELFF. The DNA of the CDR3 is TGTGCCAGTTCGACAGAGAACACCGGGGAGCTGTTTTTT.